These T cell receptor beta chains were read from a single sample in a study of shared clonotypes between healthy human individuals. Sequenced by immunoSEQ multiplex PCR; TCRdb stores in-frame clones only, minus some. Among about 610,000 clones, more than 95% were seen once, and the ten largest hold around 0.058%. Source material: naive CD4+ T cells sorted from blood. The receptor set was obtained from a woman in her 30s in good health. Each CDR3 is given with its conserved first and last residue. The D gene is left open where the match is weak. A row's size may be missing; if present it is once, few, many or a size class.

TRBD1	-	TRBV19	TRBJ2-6	TGTGCCAGTAGTCCTGACAGGGGCGCTGGGGCCAACGTCCTGACTTTC	CASSPDRGAGANVLTF
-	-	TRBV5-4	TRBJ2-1	TGTGCCAGCAGCTTGGAGGTAGATCTCAATGAGCAGTTCTTC	CASSLEVDLNEQFF
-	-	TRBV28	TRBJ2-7	TGTGCCAGCAGCCCGACCCAATTCAGGGACGAGCAGTACTTC	CASSPTQFRDEQYF
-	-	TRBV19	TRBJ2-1	TGTGCCAGTAGTATTGGCCGGATATCCTACAATGAGCAGTTCTTC	CASSIGRISYNEQFF
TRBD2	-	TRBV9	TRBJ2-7	TGTGCCAGCAGCGTATCTAGCGGCTACGAGCAGTACTTC	CASSVSSGYEQYF
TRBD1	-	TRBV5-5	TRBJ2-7	TGTGCCAGCGGGACAGGGGACACCTACGAGCAGTACTTC	CASGTGDTYEQYF
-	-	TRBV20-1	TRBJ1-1	TGCAGGGGGGTGACTGAAGCTTTCTTT	CRGVTEAFF
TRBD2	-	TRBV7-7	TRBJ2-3	TGTGCCAGCAGCCCGCTAGCGGGAGGCCCCCATACGCAGTATTTT	CASSPLAGGPHTQYF
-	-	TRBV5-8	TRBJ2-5	TGTGCCAGCAGCTATTCACTCCCAGAGACCCAGTACTTC	CASSYSLPETQYF
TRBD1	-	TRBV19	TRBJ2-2	TGTGCCAGTAGTACCGGGACAGGGGTTGCGGGGGAGCTGTTTTTT	CASSTGTGVAGELFF
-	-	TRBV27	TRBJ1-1	TGTGCCAGCAGCAGGAAGGTGAACACTGAAGCTTTCTTT	CASSRKVNTEAFF
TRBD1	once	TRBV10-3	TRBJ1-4	TGTGCCATCAGTGCTGCCCCGGGACAGGGGACTGCTAATGAAAAACTGTTTTTT	CAISAAPGQGTANEKLFF
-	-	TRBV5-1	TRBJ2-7	TGCGCCAGCAGCTTGAGTAGCCCGGGGGAGCAGTACTTC	CASSLSSPGEQYF
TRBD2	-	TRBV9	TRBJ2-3	TGTGCCAGCAGCGTATCAGATCGGGTAGCGGGAACAGATACGCAGTATTTT	CASSVSDRVAGTDTQYF
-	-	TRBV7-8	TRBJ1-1	TGTGCCAGCAGCCCCTGGGGGACTGAAGCTTTCTTT	CASSPWGTEAFF